This TCR beta chain was captured by sequencing in a study of cytotoxic CD8 clonotypes in ibrutinib-treated CLL. Overall study context: There were roughly 12 relapsed/refractory patients and about 14 treatment-naive patients, and approximately 17 were IGHV unmutated. After a median of around six years, approximately 15 patients stayed remitted and 12 progressed; responses had been partial in roughly 25 and complete in 2.

General observations from the study: Private clonotypes, not public ones, expanded at ibrutinib response. Having risen at ibrutinib response, clonality had fallen back toward baseline by progression.

Worth noting for this clone: Its target is not known.

The data were produced by immunoSEQ multiplex PCR, yet TCRdb's version contains in-frame clones alone and is incomplete. Of more than 110,000 clones in the sample, about three quarters were seen once. Source: PBMCs, taken after 24 months of ibrutinib treatment. This sequence was found in a human donor with chronic lymphocytic leukemia.

The CDR3 here is CASSLVRVVGGANVLTF. CDR3 in DNA: TGTGCCAGCAGCTTAGTTCGGGTAGTGGGAGGGGCCAACGTCCTGACTTTC. The chain joins TRBV7-2 to TRBJ2-6; D gene uncertain. The CDR3 is made up of 17 amino acids. V gave up 1 base and J gave up 4 bases, with 14 bases separating them. Germline CDR1 and CDR2: SGHTA and FQGNSA.